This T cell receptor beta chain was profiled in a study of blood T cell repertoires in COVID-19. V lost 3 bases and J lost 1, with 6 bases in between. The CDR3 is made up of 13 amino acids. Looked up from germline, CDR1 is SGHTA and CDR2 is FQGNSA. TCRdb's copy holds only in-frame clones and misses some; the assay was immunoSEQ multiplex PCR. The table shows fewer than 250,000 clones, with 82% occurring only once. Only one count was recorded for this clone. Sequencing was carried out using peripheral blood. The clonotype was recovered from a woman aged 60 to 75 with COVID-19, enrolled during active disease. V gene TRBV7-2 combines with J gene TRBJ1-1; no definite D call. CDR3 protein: CASSFYRNTEAFF. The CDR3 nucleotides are TGTGCCAGCAGCTTTTATCGGAACACTGAAGCTTTCTTT.